The 22 T cell receptor beta chains reported below all come from one sample, sequenced in a study of blood T cell repertoires in COVID-19. The method was immunoSEQ multiplex PCR; TCRdb's version includes in-frame clones alone and lacks a portion of them. The profile covers fewer than 250,000 clones, with about nine tenths appearing a single time and around 0.83% taken by the ten largest. Sequenced sample: peripheral blood. The receptors derive from a man younger than 40 with COVID-19, enrolled during active disease.

The chain joins TRBV28 to TRBJ1-2; D gene ambiguous. CDR1 MDHEN and CDR2 SYDVKM come from the germline V gene. Trimming stripped 6 bases from V and 4 bases from J, with 12 bases between. CDR3 length: 13 residues. CDR3 amino acids: CASSRTSGYGYTF. The CDR3 nucleotides read TGTGCCAGCAGCCGAACTAGCGGCTATGGCTACACCTTC.

J is TRBJ2-1 and V is TRBV4-2; 12 bases map to TRBD2. Per germline, CDR1 LGHNA and CDR2 YNFKEQ. This CDR3 is 20 amino acids long. Trimming removed 0 bases from V and 2 bases from J; junction bases left unmatched: 11. The CDR3 DNA reads TGTGCCAGCAGCCAAGAACCAGGACTAGCGGGGCTCTCCCCCTACAATGAGCAGTTCTTC. Protein: CASSQEPGLAGLSPYNEQFF.

The rearrangement joins TRBV2 to TRBJ2-5; the match to TRBD1 covers 10 bases. J was trimmed by 5 bases and V by 0 bases; bases with no gene match: 3. Germline CDR1 reads SNHLY; CDR2 reads FYNNEI. The CDR3 has 15 residues. CDR3 amino acids: CASSEARDRGETQYF. The CDR3 bases are TGTGCCAGCAGTGAAGCCCGGGACAGGGGCGAGACCCAGTACTTC.

The V gene is TRBV9, the J gene TRBJ1-6, with D unclear. The V end lost 3 bases, the J end lost 0 bases, and 16 bases lay between the germline ends. CDR3 length: 18 amino acids. CDR1 SGDLS and CDR2 YYNGEE come from the germline V gene. The CDR3 spells CASSADPRTSSYNSPLHF. The CDR3 DNA sequence: TGTGCCAGCAGCGCCGACCCACGGACTAGCTCCTATAATTCACCCCTCCACTTT.

The chain combines TRBV6-5 with TRBJ1-2; TRBD1 agrees at 7 bases. V was pared by 2 bases and J by 2 bases, with 5 bases of the junction left unmatched. Germline V gives CDR1 MNHEY, CDR2 SVGAGI. The length of the CDR3 is 15 residues. In DNA form, the CDR3 reads TGTGCCAGCAGTTACCGACAGGGAGCCAACTATGGCTACACCTTC. Translating it yields CASSYRQGANYGYTF.

This clone has just one count. The rearrangement joins TRBV7-9 to TRBJ1-3; D may be TRBD1 (6 bases). Trimming stripped 8 bases from V and 0 bases from J, with 17 bases between. CDR1 is SEHNR, CDR2 FQNEAQ, per germline (reference sequence). The CDR3 runs to 16 residues. CDR3 nucleotide sequence: TGTGCCAGCTGGTATACGGGACACCACTCTGGAAACACCATATATTTT. This encodes CASWYTGHHSGNTIYF.

The genes are TRBV19 and TRBJ2-7, with 8 nucleotides matching TRBD1. Germline loops: CDR1 LNHDA, CDR2 SQIVND (reference sequence). The CDR3 spans 16 residues. The junction had 10 bases not matched to a gene; V was cut back by 3 bases and J by 3 bases. The CDR3 here is CASSMLDDRGYYEQYF. CDR3 coding DNA: TGTGCCAGTAGTATGCTTGATGACAGGGGATACTACGAGCAGTACTTC.

Regarding this clone: A much larger clone sits a single nucleotide away, making a read error possible. The sample carries other DNA sequences with the same CDR3. The V and J genes are TRBV4-1 and TRBJ2-2; 9 bases map to TRBD1. V lost 0 bases, J lost 0 bases, and 2 bases stayed unmatched. The CDR3 is 17 residues long. In germline, CDR1 is MGHRA, CDR2 YSYEKL. The CDR3 DNA follows: TGCGCCAGCAGCCAAGATACAGGGGGCGCGAACACCGGGGAGCTGTTTTTT. Translated, it gives CASSQDTGGANTGELFF.

V is TRBV13 and J is TRBJ2-1; tentatively, D is TRBD2 (6 bases). Trimming shortened V by 5 bases and J by 0 bases, and 11 bases separated the two germline ends. Germline CDR1 PRHDT, CDR2 FYEKMQ (reference sequence). CDR3 length equals 15 residues. CDR3 DNA sequence: TGTGCCAGCAGCATGGACGGGAGCTCCTACAATGAGCAGTTCTTC. Translation: CASSMDGSSYNEQFF.

The chain carries TRBV30 and TRBJ1-6; D gene ambiguous. V lost 4 bases and J lost 6, with 10 bases in between. CDR1 GTSNPN and CDR2 SVGIG come from the germline V gene (reference sequence). The CDR3 is 13 amino acids. CDR3 loop: CAWIWAINSPLHF. The CDR3 region has the DNA TGTGCCTGGATTTGGGCCATTAATTCACCCCTCCACTTT.

This CDR3 is CASRGTGGTGELFF. CDR3 nucleotide sequence: TGTGCCAGCAGGGGGACAGGGGGAACCGGGGAGCTGTTTTTT. The chain joins TRBV3-1 (or the pseudogene TRBV3-2) to TRBJ2-2, with 11 positions matching TRBD1. The CDR3 consists of 14 residues. Trimming removed 6 bases from V and 5 bases from J; junction bases left unmatched: 2. Per germline, CDR1 LGHDT and CDR2 YNNKEL (reference sequence).

This clone was counted a few times. The rearrangement uses TRBV7-9 and TRBJ1-1; D ambiguous. Between the trimmed V and J ends, which lost 3 bases and 0 bases, there was a span of 8 bases. Germline CDR1 reads SEHNR; CDR2 reads FQNEAQ (reference sequence). The CDR3 sequence is 14 residues long. The chain's CDR3 is CASSFTELNTEAFF. DNA of the CDR3: TGTGCCAGCAGCTTTACGGAGTTGAACACTGAAGCTTTCTTT.

This rearrangement joins TRBV18 to TRBJ2-5; 9 nucleotides match TRBD1. J lost 5 bases, V lost 2 bases, and 6 bases had no gene match. This CDR3 is built from 15 residues. The germline V gene encodes CDR1 KGHSH and CDR2 LQKENI. CDR3 sequence reads: CASSPIGQGFETQYF. The CDR3 DNA follows: TGTGCCAGCTCACCAATTGGACAGGGGTTCGAGACCCAGTACTTC. Filled out from reference TRBV18 and TRBJ2-5, the complete variable domain reads NAGVMQNPRHLVRRRGQEARLRCSPMKGHSHVYWYRQLPEEGLKFMVYLQKENIIDESGMPKERFSAEFPKEGPSILRIQQVVRGDSAAYFCASSPIGQGFETQYFGPGTRLLVL.

The V and J genes are TRBV28 and TRBJ1-2; perhaps TRBD1 as D (6 bases). Trimming pared 1 base from V and 5 bases from J, leaving 17 bases between. The CDR3 covers 16 residues. The V gene's germline CDR1 is MDHEN and CDR2 SYDVKM. The CDR3 spells CASSLSGQYQPYGYTF. CDR3 nucleotide sequence: TGTGCCAGCAGTTTATCCGGACAGTACCAGCCTTATGGCTACACCTTC.

CDR3 in amino acids: CASRDHSGTNYGYTF. CDR3 coding DNA: TGTGCCAGCAGAGACCACAGCGGGACTAACTATGGCTACACCTTC. J is TRBJ1-2 and V is TRBV5-6; unclear D gene. The CDR3 is made up of 15 amino acids. Per germline, CDR1 SGHDT and CDR2 YYEEEE. The ends were cut back, 5 bases at V and 0 bases at J, with 14 bases in the middle. Filled out from reference TRBV5-6 and TRBJ1-2, the complete variable domain reads DAGVTQSPTHLIKTRGQQVTLRCSPKSGHDTVSWYQQALGQGPQFIFQYYEEEERQRGNFPDRFSGHQFPNYSSELNVNALLLGDSALYLCASRDHSGTNYGYTFGSGTRLTVV.

The chain links TRBV19 to TRBJ1-2, with 10 bases fitting TRBD1. CDR3 size: 14 residues. Looked up from germline, CDR1 is LNHDA and CDR2 is SQIVND (reference sequence). J lost 4 bases, V lost 5 bases, and 4 bases had no gene match. The CDR3 spells CASSGQGVPYGYTF. Written as DNA, the CDR3 is TGTGCCAGTAGTGGACAGGGGGTCCCCTATGGCTACACCTTC.

The chain couples TRBV6-1 to TRBJ1-5; D possibly corresponds to TRBD1 (5 bases). The CDR3 is made up of 14 amino acids. The V gene lost 2 bases and the J gene lost 9 bases, with 14 bases spanning the gap. Per the germline V gene, CDR1 is MNHNS and CDR2 is SASEGT. The CDR3 DNA sequence: TGTGCCAGCAGTGAATCGGCAGGAAGGGGGCCCCAGCATTTT. This gives the protein CASSESAGRGPQHF.

This rearrangement joins TRBV7-3 to TRBJ1-1; 11 bases align to TRBD1. Germline lookup yields CDR1 SGHTA and CDR2 FQGTGA. Trimming removed 1 base from V and 5 bases from J; junction bases left unmatched: 9. The CDR3 sequence is 17 residues long. CDR3 region: CASSLSGQGARRTEAFF. The CDR3 region has the DNA TGTGCCAGCAGCTTAAGTGGACAGGGGGCGCGGAGGACTGAAGCTTTCTTT. Drawing the rest from reference TRBV7-3 and TRBJ1-1, the complete variable domain is GAGVSQTPSNKVTEKGKYVELRCDPISGHTALYWYRQSLGQGPEFLIYFQGTGAADDSGLPNDRFFAVRPEGSVSTLKIQRTERGDSAVYLCASSLSGQGARRTEAFFGQGTRLTVV.

The chain carries TRBV20-1 and TRBJ1-1; D remains ambiguous. Germline V CDR1 and CDR2: DFQATT, SNEGSKA (reference sequence). CDR3 size: 11 residues. The V and J ends lost 7 bases and 5 bases respectively, with 11 bases between them. CDR3 bases: TGCAGTGAGAGAGAGGAGACTGAAGCTTTCTTT. This gives the protein CSEREETEAFF.

This clone appeared a few times. The V and J genes are TRBV19 and TRBJ1-1; the D gene is possibly TRBD1 (5 bases). This CDR3 comprises 13 residues. The V end was cut by 6 bases, the J end by 3 bases, with 11 bases between. The germline CDR1 and CDR2 sequences are LNHDA and SQIVND (reference sequence). The CDR3 is CASSHRRDTEAFF. The CDR3 bases are TGTGCCAGTAGCCACAGGAGGGACACTGAAGCTTTCTTT.

The chain employs TRBV9 and TRBJ1-4, with a possible D match to TRBD1 (6 bases). Germline values: CDR1 SGDLS, CDR2 YYNGEE. Trimming removed 4 bases at V and 8 bases at J, with 18 bases between. This CDR3 is 15 amino acids long. CDR3 coding DNA: TGTGCCAGCAGCCTAGAGTCCAGGGGTTCGGAAAAACTGTTTTTT. Protein: CASSLESRGSEKLFF. The variable domain in full, completed from reference TRBV9 and TRBJ1-4, reads DSGVTQTPKHLITATGQRVTLRCSPRSGDLSVYWYQQSLDQGLQFLIQYYNGEERAKGNILERFSAQQFPDLHSELNLSSLELGDSALYFCASSLESRGSEKLFFGSGTQLSVL.

The chain carries TRBV7-9 and TRBJ2-3; possible D gene TRBD2, 6 bases. The CDR3 has 16 amino acids. The germline V gene encodes CDR1 SEHNR and CDR2 FQNEAQ (reference sequence). Trimming removed 3 bases from V and 6 bases from J, with 19 bases in between. CDR3 DNA sequence: TGTGCCAGCAGCTTGGTCGGGCGGGGTGATTTGGATACGCAGTATTTT. This codes for CASSLVGRGDLDTQYF.